This T cell receptor beta chain was captured by sequencing in a study of OX40 agonist ivuxolimab in advanced cancers. Method: immunoSEQ multiplex PCR; TCRdb's copy keeps in-frame clones and lacks some. This repertoire shows 58,000 or so clones, around 78% found once; its top ten account for 3.1%. This clone was seen a handful of times. The length of the CDR3 is 17 residues. Germline CDR1 LNHDA, CDR2 SQIVND (reference sequence). V shed 5 bases and J 7 bases; nucleotides not matched to a gene: 14. This material consisted of CD4+ or CD8+ T cells sorted from blood, taken in a trial of the OX40 agonist ivuxolimab. This clonotype was sampled from an adult with an advanced solid tumor such as melanoma, head and neck, liver or kidney cancer. The chain employs TRBV19 and TRBJ2-2, with 9 bases aligning to TRBD2. The chain's CDR3 is CASSESAGGLIGGELFF. The CDR3, as DNA: TGTGCCAGTAGTGAAAGCGCGGGGGGGCTAATTGGCGGGGAGCTGTTTTTT.